This TCR beta chain originates from a study of T cells after yellow fever vaccination. At the level of the study: SMART-Seq v4 Ultra Low Input handled preparation of low-cell-number fractions. Overall study findings and caveats: Subsequent booster samples again held most clones from primary vaccination (96% CD4, about 86% CD8).

As TCR cDNA was made by 5'RACE template switching, a universal primer site and UMIs were added. TCRdb re-analysed the 5' RACE reads in MiXCR, keeping a single row per CDR3 protein. Of 150,000 to 200,000 distinct CDR3 sequences detected, 6% to 7.5% appear once; the ten largest clones hold over 2%. There are 9 residues in the CDR3. With 6 bases removed from V and 6 bases from J, the gap between germline ends came to 3 bases. The germline V gene encodes CDR1 WNHNN and CDR2 SYGVQD (reference sequence). Only a few counts were recorded for this clonotype. Its antigen is currently unknown. This specimen was CD4+ T cells sorted from PBMCs, taken about 5 days after the first yellow fever vaccination. The chain recombines TRBV10-1 with TRBJ2-7; D unclear. This receptor was taken from a man between 18 and 29 years old who received the YFV17D yellow fever vaccine. CDR3 in amino acids: CASRVEQYV. DNA of the CDR3: TGCGCCAGCAGGGTCGAGCAGTACGTC.